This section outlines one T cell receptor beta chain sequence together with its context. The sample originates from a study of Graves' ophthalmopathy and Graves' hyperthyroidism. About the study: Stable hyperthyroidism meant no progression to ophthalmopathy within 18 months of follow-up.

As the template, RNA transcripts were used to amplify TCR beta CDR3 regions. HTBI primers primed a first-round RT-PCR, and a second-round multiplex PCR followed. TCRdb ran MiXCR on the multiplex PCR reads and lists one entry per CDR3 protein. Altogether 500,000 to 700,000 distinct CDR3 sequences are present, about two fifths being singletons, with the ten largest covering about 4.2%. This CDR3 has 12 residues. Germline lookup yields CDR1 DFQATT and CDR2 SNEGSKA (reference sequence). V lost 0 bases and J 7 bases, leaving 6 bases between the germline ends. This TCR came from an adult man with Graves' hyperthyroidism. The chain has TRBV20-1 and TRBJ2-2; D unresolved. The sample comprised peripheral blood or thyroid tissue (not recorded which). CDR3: CSAREVYGELFF. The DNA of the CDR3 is TGCAGTGCTAGAGAGGTGTACGGGGAGCTGTTTTTT.